This T cell receptor (beta chain) was identified in a study of blood T cells in healthy people across ages. A second roughly 7 to 11 cycle PCR used barcoded and J-beta primers. TCRdb reprocessed the 5' RACE reads via MiXCR and lists one record per CDR3 protein. The sample yields roughly 700,000 distinct CDR3 sequences, roughly 49% seen once. About this clonotype: Its antigen is currently unknown.

General study findings and limits: TCR beta diversity, measured per million T cells, fell in a roughly linear way with age.

Germline V gene sequence: CDR1 MNHEY, CDR2 SVGAGI. The CDR3 is 13 amino acids. V shed 7 bases and J shed 3 bases, with 13 bases lying between them. This clonotype was obtained from an older woman in good health. The J gene is TRBJ2-7, the V gene TRBV6-5; D is ambiguous. Sequencing was performed on blood. Here the CDR3 DNA reads TGTGCCAGCACCTCTAAGTCGAGCTACGAGCAGTACTTC. Protein: CASTSKSSYEQYF.